The 6 T cell receptor beta chains given below trace back to one sample, sequenced in a study of early T cells in non-severe SARS-CoV-2 infection (dated by TCRdb to the early 2020s). The library was made by 5' RACE. Sequencing instrument: NextSeq 500. The public reads were run again by TCRdb, first through fastp at Q25 and then through MiXCR, and only productive beta chains were kept. A single entry per CDR3 protein holds the most common genes and DNA from its merged rows. Within this sample are 46,000 or so distinct CDR3 sequences, with over 3% of them counted one time only. The ten largest clonotypes hold roughly 3% of the sample. The specimen sequenced was whole blood. The receptor source for this set is an adult who was a healthcare worker with PCR-confirmed SARS-CoV-2 infection or an uninfected control (not recorded which).

This clonotype has a count of ten or more. V and J are TRBV18 and TRBJ2-5; D is uncertain. Deletions cut 6 bases from V and 3 bases from J, with 11 bases between. The CDR3 runs to 13 residues. Germline CDR1 KGHSH, CDR2 LQKENI. The CDR3 protein is CASSPGLEETQYF. In nucleotides, the CDR3 is TGTGCCAGCTCCCCTGGGCTGGAAGAGACCCAGTACTTC.

This clonotype was seen many times. The chain has TRBV2 and TRBJ2-7, with D possibly TRBD1 on 5 matching bases. Per germline, CDR1 SNHLY and CDR2 FYNNEI. The CDR3 loop spans 13 amino acids. Trimming stripped 6 bases from V and 3 bases from J, with 12 bases between. CDR3 region: CASRKMDNYEQYF. CDR3 sequence (DNA): TGTGCCAGCAGGAAGATGGACAACTACGAGCAGTACTTC. The full variable domain, rest sourced from reference TRBV2 and TRBJ2-7, is EPEVTQTPSHQVTQMGQEVILRCVPISNHLYFYWYRQILGQKVEFLVSFYNNEISEKSEIFDDQFSVERPDGSNFTLKIRSTKLEDSAMYFCASRKMDNYEQYFGPGTRLTVT.

This clonotype was seen many times. This chain joins TRBV10-3 and TRBJ2-1; TRBD1 or TRBD2 may be the D gene (5 bases each). The germline CDR1 and CDR2 sequences are ENHRY and SYGVKD. The CDR3 is made up of 13 amino acids. The germline V and J ends were trimmed by 2 bases and 8 bases, with 10 bases remaining between them. This chain's CDR3 is CAISELGDHEQFF. The CDR3 coding sequence is TGTGCCATCAGTGAGCTGGGGGACCATGAGCAGTTCTTC.

The sample holds many counts of this clonotype. The gene calls are TRBV6-2 or TRBV6-3 and TRBJ1-1; possibly TRBD1 for D (5 bases). The V end was cut by 8 bases, the J end by 1 base, with 11 bases between. Germline assignment: CDR1 MNHEY and CDR2 SVGEGT. The CDR3 spans 13 residues. The DNA for the CDR3 is TGTGCCAGCGGAGAGACAGAGAACACTGAAGCTTTCTTT. Residues: CASGETENTEAFF.

This clonotype appeared many times. The gene calls are TRBV5-1 and TRBJ2-5; D is undetermined. This CDR3 is 12 amino acids long. Germline assignment: CDR1 SGHRS and CDR2 YFSETQ. Trimming removed 3 bases at V and 0 bases at J, with 3 bases between. The chain's CDR3 is CASSSNQETQYF. CDR3 bases: TGCGCCAGCAGCTCGAACCAAGAGACCCAGTACTTC.

In this sample, this clonotype turned up many times. The chain recombines TRBV9 with TRBJ2-5; D unclear. Germline-derived CDR1 and CDR2 are SGDLS and YYNGEE. V lost 0 bases, J lost 0 bases, and 6 bases lay in between. The CDR3 has 14 residues. CDR3 sequence: CASSVGKYQETQYF. CDR3 DNA: TGTGCCAGCAGCGTAGGGAAGTACCAAGAGACCCAGTACTTC.